This T cell receptor beta chain was sequenced during a study of shared clonotypes between healthy human individuals. The CDR3 has 14 amino acids. With 3 bases removed from V and 2 bases from J, the gap between germline ends came to 11 bases. Germline-derived CDR1 and CDR2 are SGHVS and FNYEAQ. Naive CD8 cells comprised CD45RO-negative, CCR7-positively selected cells, excluding terminally differentiated effector memory CD45RA+ cells. Data came from immunoSEQ multiplex PCR; TCRdb stores just in-frame clones and leaves some out. The sample holds 1.5 million to 2.5 million clones, about 95% seen once. The receptor's source is a man younger than 35 in good health. This chain joins TRBV7-6 and TRBJ2-7; D unclear. Material for sequencing was naive CD8+ T cells sorted from blood. The chain's CDR3 is CASSFQGSTYEQYF. The CDR3 DNA reads as TGTGCCAGCAGCTTCCAAGGGTCAACCTACGAGCAGTACTTC.